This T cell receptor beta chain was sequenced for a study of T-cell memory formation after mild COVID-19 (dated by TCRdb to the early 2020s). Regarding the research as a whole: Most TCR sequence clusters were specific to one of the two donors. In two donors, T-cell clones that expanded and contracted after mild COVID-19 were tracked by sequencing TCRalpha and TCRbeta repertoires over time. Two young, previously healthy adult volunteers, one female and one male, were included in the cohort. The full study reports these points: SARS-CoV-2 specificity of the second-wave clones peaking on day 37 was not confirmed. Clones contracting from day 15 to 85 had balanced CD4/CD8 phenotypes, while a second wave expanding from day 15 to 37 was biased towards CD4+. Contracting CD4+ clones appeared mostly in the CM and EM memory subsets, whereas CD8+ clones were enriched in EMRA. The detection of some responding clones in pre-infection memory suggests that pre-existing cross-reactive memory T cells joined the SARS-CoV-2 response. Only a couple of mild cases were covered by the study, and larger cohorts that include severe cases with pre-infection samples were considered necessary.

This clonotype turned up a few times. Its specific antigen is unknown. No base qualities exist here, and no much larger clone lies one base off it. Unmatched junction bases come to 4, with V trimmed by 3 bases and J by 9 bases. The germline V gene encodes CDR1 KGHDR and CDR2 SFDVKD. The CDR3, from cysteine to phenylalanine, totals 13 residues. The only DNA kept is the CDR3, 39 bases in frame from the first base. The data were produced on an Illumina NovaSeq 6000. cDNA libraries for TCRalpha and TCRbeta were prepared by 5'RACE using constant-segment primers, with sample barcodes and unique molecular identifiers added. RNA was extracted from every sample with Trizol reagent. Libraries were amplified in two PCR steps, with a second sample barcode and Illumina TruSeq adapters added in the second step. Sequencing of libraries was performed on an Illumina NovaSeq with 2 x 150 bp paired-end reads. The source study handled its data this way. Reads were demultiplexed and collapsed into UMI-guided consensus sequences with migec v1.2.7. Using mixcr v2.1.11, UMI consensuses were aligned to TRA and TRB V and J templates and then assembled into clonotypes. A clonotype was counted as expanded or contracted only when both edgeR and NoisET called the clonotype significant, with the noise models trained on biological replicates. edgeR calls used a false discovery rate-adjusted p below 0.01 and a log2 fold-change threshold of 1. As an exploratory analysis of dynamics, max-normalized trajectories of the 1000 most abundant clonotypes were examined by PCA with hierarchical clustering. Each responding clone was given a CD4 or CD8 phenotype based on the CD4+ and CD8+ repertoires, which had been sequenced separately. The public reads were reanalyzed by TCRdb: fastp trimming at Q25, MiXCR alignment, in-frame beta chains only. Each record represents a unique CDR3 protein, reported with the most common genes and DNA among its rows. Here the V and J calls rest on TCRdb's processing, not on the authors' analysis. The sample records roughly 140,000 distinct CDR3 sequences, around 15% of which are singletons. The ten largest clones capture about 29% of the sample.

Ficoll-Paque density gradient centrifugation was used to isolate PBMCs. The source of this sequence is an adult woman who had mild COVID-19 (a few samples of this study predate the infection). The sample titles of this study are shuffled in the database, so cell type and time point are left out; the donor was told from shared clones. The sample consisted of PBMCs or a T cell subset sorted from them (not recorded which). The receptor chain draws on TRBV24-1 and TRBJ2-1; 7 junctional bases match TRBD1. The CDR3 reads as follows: CATSDQQGPEQFF. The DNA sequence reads TGTGCCACCAGTGATCAACAGGGGCCTGAGCAGTTCTTC.